This T cell receptor beta chain was documented in a study of T-cell memory formation after mild COVID-19. The table lists this clonotype with a few counts. In TCRdb, the 5' RACE reads were re-called with MiXCR into one record per CDR3 protein. The sample lists over 450,000 distinct CDR3 sequences; over 20% were seen once. V was pared by 6 bases and J by 10 bases, with 11 bases of the junction left unmatched. The CDR3 sequence is 16 residues long. This sequence joins TRBV12-3 or TRBV12-4 and TRBJ2-1, with TRBD2 matching over 14 bases. Sequenced sample: PBMCs or a T cell subset sorted from them (not recorded which). This TCR came from an adult woman who had mild COVID-19 (a few samples of this study predate the infection). Cell type and time point are not known. The CDR3: CASSHRLAGGPEEQFF. The CDR3, as DNA: TGTGCCAGCAGCCACCGACTAGCGGGAGGGCCAGAGGAGCAGTTCTTC.